The present entry profiles one T cell receptor (beta chain) with its context. Its recognized antigen is unknown. It has no much larger one-base neighbor in the sample; base qualities were not kept. During the collection period, no infections or other immune events were recorded for the healthy donors. To calibrate time-dependent variance in a beta-binomial model of T-cell clone differential abundance, blood repertoires from healthy donors were used as a training cohort. The training cohort comprised about ten healthy donors, 3 female and 7 male. On average the donors were about 45 years old, and their ages spanned roughly 25 to 70 years. Whole blood was collected from each healthy donor at three time points spaced about two weeks apart and obtained from a commercial supplier. For immunosequencing, genomic DNA was extracted from whole blood that had not been sorted. The immunoSEQ Assay, which uses bias-controlled multiplex PCR amplification of genomic DNA, was used to profile TCRbeta CDR3 regions. On the study's bioinformatics: To quantify the absolute abundance of each unique TCRbeta CDR3 region, the sequences were collapsed and filtered. Differential abundance was assessed using a binomial (Fisher-equivalent) model and a beta-binomial model in which time-dependent variance fitted from healthy donors was added. Clones with fewer than 5 combined templates were removed, and a clone was called differentially abundant if the clone's Benjamini-Hochberg FDR was below 0.01. Beta-binomial variance was modeled as a function of total template count across the two samples using the form v = (b*log(k)+a)^2. Entries here come from immuneACCESS through TCRdb and include only in-frame sequences with V and J called. Some clones fail to appear in such tables; in the studies checked, an unresolved V gene covers under half of the shortfall, and the cause of the remainder is unknown. V and J calls and clone size are copied from that table; D and trimming were computed from the DNA. The sample contains around 81,000 clones, around 84% of them found a single time. The top ten constitute 4.5% of the sample.

The sample originates from a study of identifying expanded T cells in peripheral blood (dated by TCRdb to the late 2010s). Study-wide context: Separate aliquots of the same genomic DNA pool were sequenced to produce technical replicates, and four replicates were compared in pairs.

The junction carries 22 bases between V and J, which are trimmed by 6 bases and 7 bases respectively. The CDR3 runs 16 residues from the cysteine to the phenylalanine. The sequence is cut down to CDR3 DNA, 48 bases in frame from base 1. As encoded in the germline V gene, CDR1 is SGHTA while CDR2 is FQGNSA. The paper's findings and limits, for the study overall: The authors expected biological variance in healthy repertoires might increase further over much longer intervals such as months to years. Across all healthy donors, variance in clone template counts between approximately two-week samples was found to increase significantly with total template count. The beta-binomial model significantly reduced the number of clones called differentially abundant and the false-positive rate across all healthy-donor time intervals. The binomial model flagged approximately 1.2 differentially abundant clones between technical replicates but 15 to 17 over around two weeks and 19 over approximately 4 weeks.

The V and J segments used are TRBV7-2 and TRBJ2-1; the D gene is perhaps TRBD1, from 5 matching bases. The sample was blood. This TCR derives from a person aged 18-70 years in good health. CDR3 region: CASSRSWTLPSNEQFF. The sequence in DNA is TGTGCCAGCAGTCGATCCTGGACACTCCCCAGTAATGAGCAGTTCTTC. Reference TRBV7-2 and TRBJ2-1 proteins supply the regions before and after the CDR3; the full variable domain is: GAGVSQSPSNKVTEKGKDVELRCDPISGHTALYWYRQSLGQGLEFLIYFQGNSAPDKSGLPSDRFSAERTGGSVSTLTIQRTQQEDSAVYLCASSRSWTLPSNEQFFGPGTRLTVL.